This record covers a single TCR beta chain. There are a few counts of this clone. No cognate antigen has been identified for it. Base qualities are not provided; no much larger clone lies one nucleotide away. Patients with a history of autoimmune disease or receiving systemic immunosuppression were excluded from the trial. Peripheral blood for TCR sequencing was collected from all dose cohorts at baseline, on cycle 4 day 1, and on cycle 7 day 1. Samples were obtained from an open-label, multicenter, first-in-human phase I dose-escalation trial of ivuxolimab. Adults with locally advanced or metastatic melanoma, renal cell carcinoma, hepatocellular carcinoma or head and neck squamous cell carcinoma were enrolled in the trial. Before TCR sequencing, CD4+ and CD8+ T cells were separately sorted from peripheral blood. Genomic DNA was extracted from sorted cells for sequencing of the TCRbeta CDR3 region. The immunoSEQ Assay was used to sequence the TCRbeta CDR3 regions. TCRdb provides this immuneACCESS table in a form limited to in-frame rearrangements. Some clones are lacking; in checked studies, under half of them reflect an unresolved V gene, and why the rest are absent is not known. The sample table lists approximately 65,000 clones, roughly 85% of them with a count of one. Approximately 10% of the sample rests with the top ten.

For CDR1 and CDR2, the germline V gene lists SGDLS and YYNGEE. Inclusive of the bounding cysteine and phenylalanine, the CDR3 is 13 residues long. The sequence is cut down to CDR3 DNA, 39 bases in frame from base 1. V loses 0 bases of germline sequence and J loses 13 bases, and the interval between the two ends is 14 bases. The sample originates from a study of OX40 agonist ivuxolimab in advanced cancers. About the study as a whole: Ivuxolimab was a fully human IgG2 agonistic monoclonal antibody targeting the costimulatory receptor OX40 (CD134). Intravenous ivuxolimab was administered to patients every 2 weeks at six dose levels: 0.01, 0.1, 0.3, 1.5, 3 and 10 mg/kg. Of the 50 or so patients in dose escalation, about 20 had hepatocellular carcinoma, about 15 had melanoma, 9 had renal cell carcinoma and 9 had head and neck cancer. In the dose-escalation cohort, 75% to 90% of patients were male, and the mean age was roughly 60 years with a range of roughly 23 to 79. Prior anti-PD-1, anti-PD-L1 or anti-CTLA-4 therapy was permitted, and checkpoint inhibitors had been received by 30% to 40% of dose-escalation patients. Partial responses occurred in three dose-escalation patients, of whom one had hepatocellular carcinoma and two had cutaneous melanoma. The point of sequencing TCRbeta in the periphery was to test whether ivuxolimab changed TCR sequence diversity and drove clonal T-cell expansion. The paper covers the monotherapy dose-escalation part of the phase I ivuxolimab trial, which included N of about 50 patients. Results the study describes overall, beyond this receptor: In the 0.1-3.0 mg/kg groups, partial responders were among the patients with the lowest normalized peripheral clonal expansion, particularly in CD8+ T cells. Which antigens the clonally expanded peripheral T cells were specific for was not determined. Low levels of normalized T-cell clonal expansion were also shown by some nonresponding patients. On average, CD8+ T cells showed more expanded clones than CD4+ T cells after ivuxolimab. At doses from 0.1 to 3.0 mg/kg, clonal expansion was seen in both CD4+ and CD8+ blood T cells between baseline and week 6.

The rearrangement joined TRBV9 to TRBJ2-1, and TRBD2 may be the D gene, going by 6 matching bases. The receptor's source is an adult with an advanced solid tumor such as melanoma, head and neck, liver or kidney cancer. Sequenced material: CD4+ or CD8+ T cells sorted from blood, taken in a trial of the OX40 agonist ivuxolimab. CDR3 reads: CASSVDVAARQFF. The nucleotide sequence reads TGTGCCAGCAGCGTAGATGTAGCGGCCCGCCAGTTCTTC.